This T cell receptor (beta chain) was obtained from a study of vaccination and CD4 T cells after COVID-19. Germline CDR1 SGHDN, CDR2 FVKESK. V was pared by 4 bases and J by 6 bases, with 13 bases between. CDR3 length: 14 residues. Overall study results and limits: Spike mono-reactivity was shown by 304 of 307 vaccine-specific clones in convalescent patients.

The Oncomine TCR Beta short-read assay generated sequence data from the DNA of cultured CD4+ T cells. TCRdb reprocessed the PCR reads via MiXCR and lists one record per CDR3 protein. The profile shows 8,500 to 14,000 distinct CDR3 sequences, approximately 40% of them singletons. Treatment noted: roughly 11-day PBMC culture with coronavirus spike peptide pools or control peptides (ViraFEST assay). This clonotype has just one count. Its target is not known. The receptor was isolated from a human donor who had recovered from COVID-19. The chain joins TRBV14 to TRBJ2-1, with a tentative D call TRBD2 (6 bases). What was sequenced was CD4+ T cells from blood, cultured in vitro. The CDR3 bases are TGTGCCAGCAGCCCTTCTAGCGTTATCAATGAGCAGTTCTTC. This gives the protein CASSPSSVINEQFF.